This T cell receptor (beta chain) was found in a study of T cell repertoires in cytomegalovirus infection. Points from the study as a whole: Public TCR beta family frequency separated CMV-and-HLA carriers, including in an independent cohort. Dominating the ex vivo response were TCR beta clonotypes that were CMV-specific and HLA-C-restricted.

This clonotype was observed at least ten times. What it recognizes is unknown. CDR3 length: 17 residues. Germline CDR1 reads SGHAT; CDR2 reads FQNNGV. The V gene lost 0 bases and the J gene lost 7 bases, with 19 bases spanning the gap. TCRdb called the reads again in MiXCR, with one record for every CDR3 protein. The data hold 560,000 or so distinct CDR3 sequences, with approximately 15% observed a single time. This receptor was taken from a human donor in good health (CMV status not recorded). Some clones in this sample may be carry-over from other donors' samples. This sequence joins TRBV11-2 and TRBJ2-1, with D unclear. Sequenced sample: CD8+ T cells from PBMCs. CDR3 region: CASSLEFGQLLRNEQFF. The CDR3 nucleotides are TGTGCCAGCAGCTTAGAATTCGGCCAGCTGCTAAGGAATGAGCAGTTCTTC. The variable domain in full, with the rest retrieved from reference TRBV11-2 and TRBJ2-1, is EAGVAQSPRYKIIEKRQSVAFWCNPISGHATLYWYQQILGQGPKLLIQFQNNGVVDDSQLPKDRFSAERLKGVDSTLKIQPAKLEDSAVYLCASSLEFGQLLRNEQFFGPGTRLTVL.